The present T cell receptor (beta chain) was sequenced within a study of graft-versus-host responses after intestinal transplantation. Study as a whole: Transplant types were multivisceral, liver-intestinal, or isolated intestinal. After anti-thymocyte globulin induction, recipients took tacrolimus and steroids for three to four years.

Overall study results and limits: Investigators detected GvH clones in recipient marrow, with some emerging earlier in ileum or blood.

To release intraepithelial and lamina propria lymphocytes, the graft tissue was processed. The assay was immunoSEQ multiplex PCR, and TCRdb's table has in-frame clones only and misses some. The table lists just over 8,000 clones, approximately 74% of them singletons. This clone was observed a handful of times. What it binds is unknown. This clonotype was sampled from a human patient who received an intestinal transplant, so some T cells may come from the graft donor. Specimen: ileum tissue, collected about 480 days after transplant.

The CDR3 sequence: CASSRGGLYQETQYF. DNA for the CDR3: TGTGCCAGCAGCAGAGGGGGATTGTACCAAGAGACCCAGTACTTC. The rearrangement uses TRBV7-2 and TRBJ2-5; possibly TRBD1 for D (6 bases). Germline CDR1 is SGHTA and CDR2 is FQGNSA. V was cut by 5 bases and J by 0 bases, with 13 bases left in between. The CDR3 has 15 amino acids.